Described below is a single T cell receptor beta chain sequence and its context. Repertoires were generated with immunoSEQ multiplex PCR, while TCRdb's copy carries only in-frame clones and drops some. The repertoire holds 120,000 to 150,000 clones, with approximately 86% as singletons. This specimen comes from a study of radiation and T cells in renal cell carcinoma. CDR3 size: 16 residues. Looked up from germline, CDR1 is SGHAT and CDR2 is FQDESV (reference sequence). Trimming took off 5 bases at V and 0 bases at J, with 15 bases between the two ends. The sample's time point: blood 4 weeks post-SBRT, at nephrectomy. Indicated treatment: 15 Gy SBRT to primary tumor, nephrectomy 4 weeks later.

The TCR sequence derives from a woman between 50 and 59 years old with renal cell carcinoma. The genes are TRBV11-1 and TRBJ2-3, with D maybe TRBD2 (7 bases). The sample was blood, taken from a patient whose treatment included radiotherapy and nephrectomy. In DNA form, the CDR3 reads TGTGCCAGCAGCCCCGGGGCGGGGGCTAGCACAGATACGCAGTATTTT. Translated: CASSPGAGASTDTQYF.